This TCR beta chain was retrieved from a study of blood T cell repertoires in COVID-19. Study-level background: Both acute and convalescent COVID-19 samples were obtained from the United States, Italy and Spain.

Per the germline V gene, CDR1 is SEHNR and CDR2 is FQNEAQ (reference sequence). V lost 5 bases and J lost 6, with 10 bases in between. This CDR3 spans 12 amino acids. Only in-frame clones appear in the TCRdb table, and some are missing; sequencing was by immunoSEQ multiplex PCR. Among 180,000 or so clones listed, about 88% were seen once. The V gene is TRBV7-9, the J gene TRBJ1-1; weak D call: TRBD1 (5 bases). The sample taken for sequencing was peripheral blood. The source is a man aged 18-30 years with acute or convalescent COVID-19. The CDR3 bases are TGTGCCAGCAGCATCCAGGGCGCTGAAGCTTTCTTT. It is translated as CASSIQGAEAFF. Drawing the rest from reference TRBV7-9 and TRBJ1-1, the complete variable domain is DTGVSQNPRHKITKRGQNVTFRCDPISEHNRLYWYRQTLGQGPEFLTYFQNEAQLEKSRLLSDRFSAERPKGSFSTLEIQRTEQGDSAMYLCASSIQGAEAFFGQGTRLTVV.